This paragraph reports one TCR beta chain. This sample stems from a study of blood T cell repertoires in COVID-19. This table comes from immunoSEQ multiplex PCR, and its TCRdb copy is limited to in-frame clones, with some not included. The sample yields more than 300,000 clones, 90% to 95% seen once. Germline trimming cut 4 bases from V and 9 bases from J; bases unmatched to any gene: 9. Germline CDR1 is SGHRS and CDR2 is YFSETQ. The CDR3 has 13 amino acids. Specimen: PBMCs or T cells enriched from blood (not recorded which). The gene calls are TRBV5-1 and TRBJ1-2; 7 bases are shared with TRBD1. The receptor was derived from a woman between 35 and 50 years old who had been exposed to COVID-19. This chain's CDR3 is CASSPRTGMSYTF. CDR3 DNA sequence: TGCGCCAGCAGCCCCCGGACAGGTATGAGCTACACCTTC.